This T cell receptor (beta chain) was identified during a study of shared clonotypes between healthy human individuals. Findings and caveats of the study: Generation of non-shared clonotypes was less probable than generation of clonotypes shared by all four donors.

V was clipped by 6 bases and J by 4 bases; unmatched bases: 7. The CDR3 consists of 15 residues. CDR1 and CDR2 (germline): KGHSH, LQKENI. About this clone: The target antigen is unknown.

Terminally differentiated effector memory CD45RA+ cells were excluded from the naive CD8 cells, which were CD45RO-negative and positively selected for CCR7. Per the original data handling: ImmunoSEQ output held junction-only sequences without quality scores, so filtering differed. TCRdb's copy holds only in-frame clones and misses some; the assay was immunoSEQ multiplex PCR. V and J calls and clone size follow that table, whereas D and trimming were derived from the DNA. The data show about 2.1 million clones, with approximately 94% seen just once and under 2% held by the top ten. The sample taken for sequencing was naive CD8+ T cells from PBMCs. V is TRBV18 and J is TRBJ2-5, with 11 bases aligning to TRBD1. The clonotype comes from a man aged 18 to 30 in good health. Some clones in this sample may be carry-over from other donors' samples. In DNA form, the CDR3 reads TGTGCCAGCTCCCAGGACAGGGGGCGGGGAGAGACCCAGTACTTC. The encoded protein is CASSQDRGRGETQYF.